The rows below give T cell receptor beta chains drawn from one sample of a study of shared clonotypes between healthy human individuals. Repertoires were generated with immunoSEQ multiplex PCR, while TCRdb's copy carries only in-frame clones and drops some. In the table there are about 2.3 million clones, 80% to 95% of which are singletons. The source material was naive CD4+ T cells from PBMCs. These receptors were collected from a man between 18 and 29 years old in good health. Some clones in this sample may be carry-over from other donors' samples. CDR3s include the opening cysteine and the closing phenylalanine or tryptophan. A D gene is named only where the DNA matches it firmly. A row's size may be missing; if present it is once, few, many or a size class.

TRBV6-1	TRBJ2-7	once	-	12	TGTGCCAGCGTCGGCAGGGCCTACGAGCAGTACTTC	CASVGRAYEQYF
TRBV6-5	TRBJ2-5	-	TRBD1	15	TGTGCCAGCAGCCGGACGGACAGGGGTAAAGAGACCCAGTACTTC	CASSRTDRGKETQYF
TRBV18	TRBJ1-3	once	-	16	TGTGCCAGCTCACCATATGGGGATAGCTCTGGAAACACCATATATTTT	CASSPYGDSSGNTIYF
TRBV14	TRBJ1-1	-	-	14	TGTGCCAGCAGCCAAGGCCTGACTTTCACTGAAGCTTTCTTT	CASSQGLTFTEAFF
TRBV4-2	TRBJ1-2	few	-	16	TGTGCCAGCAGCCAAGATTCCGGGCAGGCCTCGCGCCGCTACACCTTC	CASSQDSGQASRRYTF
TRBV7-7	TRBJ1-1	few	-	13	TGTGCCAGCAGCTTAAGTAGGGACACTGAAGCTTTCTTT	CASSLSRDTEAFF
TRBV6-1	TRBJ2-1	-	-	15	TGTGCCAGCAGTGACTCGCTACACCGCCGCAATGAGCAGTTCTTC	CASSDSLHRRNEQFF
TRBV5-4	TRBJ2-3	-	-	15	TGTGCCAGCAGCTTGGACCCGCTCAGCACAGATACGCAGTATTTT	CASSLDPLSTDTQYF
TRBV2	TRBJ2-1	-	-	14	TGTGCCAGCAATTTGCGGACCGAATACAATGAGCAGTTCTTC	CASNLRTEYNEQFF
TRBV6-6	TRBJ1-2	-	-	13	TGTGCCAGCAGTCCGGATGTATTCTATGGCTACACCTTC	CASSPDVFYGYTF
TRBV27	TRBJ1-3	-	-	14	TGTGCCAGCAGTTCCCGCTTTGGAGGAAACACCATATATTTT	CASSSRFGGNTIYF
TRBV5-4	TRBJ1-3	-	-	12	TGTGCCAGCAGCTCCGGGAGAGACACCATATATTTT	CASSSGRDTIYF
TRBV7-8	TRBJ1-1	-	TRBD1	15	TGTGCCAGCAGCTTGGACAGGGGGCATAACACTGAAGCTTTCTTT	CASSLDRGHNTEAFF
TRBV5-1	TRBJ1-1	-	-	17	TGCGCCAGCAGCATAAGGGGGGAAGACCCCTCGAACACTGAAGCTTTCTTT	CASSIRGEDPSNTEAFF